Detailed here is one TCR beta chain. This CDR3 region has 12 residues. The V end was cut by 6 bases, the J end by 5 bases, with 11 bases between. Germline CDR1 is MNHEY and CDR2 is SMNVEV (reference sequence). This entry belongs to a study of T cell responses to AZD1222 COVID-19 vaccine. Libraries were prepared by immunoSEQ multiplex PCR; TCRdb keeps only in-frame clonotypes and omits some of them. Of 66,000 or so clones in the sample, over 75% were seen once. This sample comprised peripheral blood, obtained on day 0 of AZD1222 vaccination. The chain links TRBV27 to TRBJ2-7, with D maybe TRBD1 (6 bases). The receptor comes from an adult in good health. The CDR3 sequence is CASRKGGDEQYF. The DNA for the CDR3 is TGTGCCAGCAGAAAAGGGGGAGACGAGCAGTACTTC.